This is a list of T cell receptor beta chains from one sample in a study of early T cells in non-severe SARS-CoV-2 infection. One entry per CDR3 protein results from TCRdb running MiXCR on the 5' RACE reads. The sample records more than 65,000 distinct CDR3 sequences, around 13% being singletons. Specimen: whole blood. The receptors stem from an adult who was a healthcare worker with PCR-confirmed SARS-CoV-2 infection or an uninfected control (not recorded which). Each CDR3 is given with its conserved first and last residue. The D gene is left open where the match is weak. The size field is filled for only some rows; it gives once, few, many or a size class.

D	V	J	size	length	CDR3	DNA
NA	TRBV6-2/TRBV6-3	TRBJ1-1	NA	14	CASSTRIGSTEAFF	TGTGCCAGCAGCACCCGTATAGGGTCCACTGAAGCTTTCTTT
TRBD2	TRBV9	TRBJ2-7	NA	15	CASSVVERDEYEQYF	TGTGCCAGCAGCGTAGTCGAGCGGGATGAGTACGAGCAGTACTTC
NA	TRBV6-5	TRBJ1-1	few	13	CASSYGIQGGAFF	TGTGCCAGCAGTTACGGCATCCAAGGGGGAGCTTTCTTT
NA	TRBV24-1	TRBJ1-3	NA	15	CATLARTNLGNTIYF	TGTGCCACCTTGGCCCGGACAAATCTAGGAAACACCATATATTTT
TRBD1	TRBV5-1	TRBJ2-5	NA	14	CASSVTGGGETQYF	TGCGCCAGCAGCGTGACAGGGGGCGGAGAGACCCAGTACTTC
NA	TRBV6-1	TRBJ2-5	many	16	CASSENSMLIQETQYF	TGTGCCAGCAGTGAAAACTCAATGCTAATCCAAGAGACCCAGTACTTC
TRBD1	TRBV12-3/TRBV12-4	TRBJ1-1	many	15	CASSFDRVPTTEAFF	TGTGCCAGCAGTTTTGACAGGGTCCCCACAACTGAAGCTTTCTTT
TRBD1	TRBV5-1	TRBJ2-7	once	12	CASREGAHEQYF	TGCGCCAGCAGAGAGGGGGCCCACGAGCAGTACTTC
NA	TRBV29-1	TRBJ2-1	many	13	CSAQNSSYNEQFF	TGCAGCGCCCAGAATAGCTCCTACAATGAGCAGTTCTTC
TRBD1	TRBV20-1	TRBJ1-1	many	14	CSARETQGAREAFF	TGCAGTGCTAGAGAAACACAGGGGGCGCGTGAAGCTTTCTTT
NA	TRBV5-1	TRBJ2-1	NA	12	CASSFSRNEQFF	TGCGCCAGCAGCTTCTCGCGTAATGAGCAGTTCTTC
NA	TRBV11-3	TRBJ2-1	many	17	CASRPQRGTATYNEQFF	TGTGCCAGCCGACCCCAACGCGGGACAGCTACCTACAATGAGCAGTTCTTC
TRBD1	TRBV6-6	TRBJ1-6	many	13	CASSYTQGAPLHF	TGTGCCAGCAGTTACACACAGGGGGCACCCCTCCACTTT
NA	TRBV7-2	TRBJ2-5	NA	15	CASSFAARGSETQYF	TGTGCCAGCAGTTTTGCAGCGAGGGGGTCAGAGACCCAGTACTTC
NA	TRBV7-9	TRBJ2-7	many	16	CASSLHSGGVSYEQYF	TGTGCCAGCAGCCTCCACTCGGGCGGGGTCTCCTACGAGCAGTACTTC
NA	TRBV5-5	TRBJ2-3	few	14	CASSFYGATDTQYF	TGTGCCAGCAGCTTCTACGGGGCCACAGATACGCAGTATTTT
NA	TRBV29-1	TRBJ1-1	many	13	CSVQTDMNTEAFF	TGCAGCGTGCAAACAGATATGAACACTGAAGCTTTCTTT
TRBD2	TRBV14	TRBJ2-3	NA	13	CASSQVAGLAPYF	TGTGCCAGCAGCCAAGTAGCGGGACTCGCACCGTATTTT
TRBD2	TRBV2	TRBJ2-5	once	14	CASTVGGNQETQYF	TGTGCCAGCACTGTGGGAGGGAACCAAGAGACCCAGTACTTC
NA	TRBV19	TRBJ1-5	many	14	CASSLTGRNQPQHF	TGTGCCAGTAGTCTGACTGGCAGGAATCAGCCCCAGCATTTT
NA	TRBV7-9	TRBJ2-3	many	15	CASSPGDGQADTQYF	TGTGCCAGCAGCCCGGGGGACGGTCAAGCGGATACGCAGTATTTT
TRBD2	TRBV12-3/TRBV12-4	TRBJ2-1	many	15	CASITGTRGHNEQFF	TGTGCCAGCATTACCGGGACTAGGGGCCACAATGAGCAGTTCTTC
TRBD2	TRBV7-2	TRBJ2-7	many	16	CASSLGMVTSGYEQYF	TGTGCCAGCAGCTTAGGGATGGTGACTAGCGGCTACGAGCAGTACTTC
NA	TRBV29-1	TRBJ2-2	many	12	CSVVLDTGELFF	TGCAGCGTTGTTCTAGACACCGGGGAGCTGTTTTTT
NA	TRBV15	TRBJ1-2	few	15	CATSNYSVTNYGYTF	TGTGCCACCAGCAACTACAGCGTGACTAACTATGGCTACACCTTC
NA	TRBV19	TRBJ1-4	many	16	CASSIGRGLEAEKLFF	TGTGCCAGTAGTATAGGCCGTGGCCTTGAGGCTGAAAAACTGTTTTTT
NA	TRBV11-2	TRBJ2-7	many	16	CASSNFQGTSSYEQYF	TGTGCCAGCAGCAACTTTCAGGGGACGAGCTCCTACGAGCAGTACTTC
NA	TRBV7-8	TRBJ2-1	NA	17	CASSSSGTHSAYNEQFF	TGTGCCAGCAGCTCCTCCGGGACTCACTCTGCCTACAATGAGCAGTTCTTC